The clone carrying this T cell receptor beta chain was recorded a few times. Its cognate antigen is unknown. Then a second PCR, running roughly 7 to 11 cycles, was carried out with a sample-barcoded 5' primer and a J-beta primer mix. TCRdb itself ran the 5' RACE reads through MiXCR, one entry per CDR3 protein. Of over 1,300,000 distinct CDR3 sequences listed, roughly 64% are singletons. The data were taken from a study of blood T cells in healthy people across ages. General study results and limits: Because donor CMV status was unknown, expanded clonotype changes were possibly confounded.

Germline CDR1 is SEHNR and CDR2 is FQNEAQ (reference sequence). The CDR3 has 12 amino acids. Trimming left V 6 bases short and J 5 bases short, with 9 bases between. The sequencing input was blood. The clonotype comes from a man between 18 and 35 years old in good health. The chain uses TRBV7-9 and TRBJ2-3; no definite D call. The CDR3 protein is CASSAPRDTQYF. The CDR3, as DNA: TGTGCCAGCAGTGCCCCTAGAGATACGCAGTATTTT.